The 30 T cell receptor beta chains below all came from one sample that was sequenced in a study of beta chain features in type 1 diabetes. Study outcomes and limitations: Among patients with Type 1 diabetes, TCRB CDR3s were moderately but significantly shorter in every one of the four CD4+ subsets.

No antigen has been assigned to these receptors. Every isolated RNA sample was fully reverse transcribed, so sequencing captured expressed TCRB transcripts. Assay: immunoSEQ multiplex PCR; the TCRdb copy retains only in-frame clones and omits some. The sample records almost 350,000 clones, around 9.3% being singletons. Sequenced material: central memory CD4+ T cells from blood. Source of these receptors: a man younger than 40 with type 1 diabetes.

The chain recombines TRBV27 with TRBJ2-6, with TRBD1 as a possible D gene (6 bases). The CDR3 has 16 residues. Germline CDR1 reads MNHEY; CDR2 reads SMNVEV (reference sequence). The ends were cut back, 2 bases at V and 3 bases at J, with 11 bases in the middle. The CDR3 nucleotides read TGTGCCAGCAGTTTACCGGGACATCGTGGGGCCAACGTCCTGACTTTC. As protein: CASSLPGHRGANVLTF.

This clone was observed many times. V and J are TRBV5-1 and TRBJ2-1; D is unresolved. V was trimmed by 4 bases and J by 4 bases, leaving 15 bases between them. The germline V gene has CDR1 SGHRS and CDR2 YFSETQ. The CDR3 is 15 residues long. This CDR3 reads CASSGIVGPYNEQFF. The DNA for the CDR3 is TGCGCCAGCAGCGGTATAGTTGGACCTTACAATGAGCAGTTCTTC.

This clone was observed a handful of times. The V call is TRBV28, the J call TRBJ1-1; D is undetermined. Germline values: CDR1 MDHEN, CDR2 SYDVKM. This CDR3 is built from 11 residues. This chain's CDR3 is CETRMNTEAFF. The CDR3 DNA sequence: TGTGAGACGAGGATGAACACTGAAGCTTTCTTT.

V gene TRBV30 combines with J gene TRBJ1-5; D ambiguous. CDR3 size: 13 residues. Trimming took off 2 bases at V and 5 bases at J, with 10 bases between the two ends. Germline-derived CDR1 and CDR2 are GTSNPN and SVGIG (reference sequence). CDR3 in DNA: TGTGCCTGGAGTAATTCAGCAGATCAGCCCCAGCATTTT. Its protein is CAWSNSADQPQHF.

This clone came up a few times. This rearrangement joins TRBV11-3 to TRBJ2-7; TRBD1 matches at 8 bases. Unmatched junction bases numbered 3, after V lost 5 bases and J lost 3 bases. The CDR3 length is 13 residues. The germline V gene encodes CDR1 SGHNT and CDR2 YENEEA. DNA for the CDR3: TGTGCCAGCAGCCTCGGGACAGGCTACGAGCAGTACTTC. It yields the protein CASSLGTGYEQYF.

This clone was picked up a small number of times. This chain joins TRBV5-4 and TRBJ2-5; D unclear. The CDR3 runs to 14 residues. V dropped 3 bases and J dropped 2 bases, with 11 bases sitting between them. The germline V gene encodes CDR1 SGHNT and CDR2 YYREEE (reference sequence). The CDR3 nucleotides read TGTGCCAGCAGCTCTCCGGACCAGCAAGAGACCCAGTACTTC. This sequence encodes CASSSPDQQETQYF.

This clone has just a few counts. This chain uses TRBV28 with TRBJ2-1; tentative D call: TRBD1 (5 bases). The ends were cut back, 2 bases at V and 4 bases at J, with 12 bases in the middle. The CDR3 loop spans 15 amino acids. Germline V lookup: CDR1 MDHEN, CDR2 SYDVKM. This CDR3 reads CASSLQGLPYNEQFF. The CDR3 bases are TGTGCCAGCAGTTTACAGGGATTGCCTTACAATGAGCAGTTCTTC.

The sample holds many counts of this clone. The chain employs TRBV7-2 and TRBJ2-5; D is possibly TRBD2 (6 bases). The CDR3 extends over 15 amino acids. Trimming took off 3 bases at V and 5 bases at J, with 16 bases between the two ends. Germline V gene sequence: CDR1 SGHTA, CDR2 FQGNSA. The CDR3 reads CASSFQLASGETQYF. CDR3 bases: TGTGCCAGCAGCTTCCAACTAGCATCAGGGGAGACCCAGTACTTC.

The table lists this clone with a few counts. This chain connects TRBV6-5 to TRBJ1-2; D call uncertain. V was trimmed by 5 bases and J by 1 base, leaving 11 bases between them. The CDR3 loop spans 14 amino acids. Germline V lookup: CDR1 MNHEY, CDR2 SVGAGI. Here the CDR3 reads CASSRQAGNYGYTF. The CDR3 coding sequence is TGTGCCAGCAGTCGACAAGCTGGTAACTATGGCTACACCTTC.

This clone was seen a few times. The gene calls are TRBV18 and TRBJ1-2, with D hard to call. CDR1 is KGHSH, CDR2 LQKENI, per germline. The CDR3 is 12 residues long. The germline V and J ends were trimmed by 2 bases and 4 bases, with 5 bases remaining between them. This chain's CDR3 is CASSPSSYGYTF. In DNA form, the CDR3 reads TGTGCCAGCTCACCAAGCAGCTATGGCTACACCTTC.

The V gene is TRBV5-1, the J gene TRBJ1-4; TRBD1 matches at 7 bases. The length of the CDR3 is 14 residues. The germline gives CDR1 SGHRS, CDR2 YFSETQ. V trimming: 3 bases; J trimming: 6 bases; junction bases outside the gene matches: 5. For the CDR3, the DNA is TGCGCCAGCAGCTCGACAGGGACGGATGAAAAACTGTTTTTT. Translating gives CASSSTGTDEKLFF.

The V and J genes are TRBV5-1 and TRBJ2-5; TRBD1 agrees at 7 bases. Per the germline V gene, CDR1 is SGHRS and CDR2 is YFSETQ. There are 16 residues in the CDR3. With V trimmed by 0 bases and J by 5 bases, 10 bases remained unmatched. CDR3 in DNA: TGCGCCAGCAGCTTGGGGAACAGGGGTACGATCGAGACCCAGTACTTC. The encoded protein is CASSLGNRGTIETQYF.

This clone was seen more than once but under ten times. The genes are TRBV28 and TRBJ2-7, with a weak D call TRBD1 (6 bases). CDR1 is MDHEN, CDR2 SYDVKM, per germline. CDR3 length equals 16 residues. V lost 6 bases and J 2 bases, leaving 20 bases between the germline ends. The DNA for the CDR3 is TGTGCCAGCAGCCACGCCCCACACAGGGAACCCTACGAGCAGTACTTC. Amino acids: CASSHAPHREPYEQYF.

Remarks on this clone: The conserved closing phenylalanine or tryptophan is absent in this CDR3, likely reflecting a read error. The limits of the CDR3 on the DNA are not certain, so only TCRdb's listed CDR3 is given. This sequence joins TRBV2 and TRBJ2-7; the DNA was not compared with TRBD2, the D call given in the table. A total of 9 residues make up the CDR3, ends included. Germline CDR1 reads SNHLY; CDR2 reads FYNNEI. The CDR3 here is CASMTSAQG.

This clone came up a few times. The rearrangement uses TRBV11-2 and TRBJ2-3; possible D gene TRBD2, 7 bases. The germline V and J ends were trimmed by 4 bases and 3 bases, with 20 bases remaining between them. CDR3 size: 17 residues. Germline values: CDR1 SGHAT, CDR2 FQNNGV. The CDR3 loop is CASSSSPLGGATDTQYF. In DNA form, the CDR3 reads TGTGCCAGCAGCTCCAGCCCCTTAGGGGGGGCAACAGATACGCAGTATTTT. Full variable domain (remainder filled in from reference TRBV11-2 and TRBJ2-3): EAGVAQSPRYKIIEKRQSVAFWCNPISGHATLYWYQQILGQGPKLLIQFQNNGVVDDSQLPKDRFSAERLKGVDSTLKIQPAKLEDSAVYLCASSSSPLGGATDTQYFGPGTRLTVL.

This clone showed up just a few times. This sequence joins TRBV7-2 and TRBJ2-2; D gene ambiguous. V shed 1 base and J shed 2 bases, with 5 bases lying between them. The length of the CDR3 is 14 residues. Germline CDR1 is SGHTA and CDR2 is FQGNSA. The CDR3 DNA reads as TGTGCCAGCAGCTTAGGCGCAAACACCGGGGAGCTGTTTTTT. Translation gives CASSLGANTGELFF.

This clone was recorded a few times. The chain combines TRBV30 with TRBJ1-4; perhaps TRBD1 as D (6 bases). Trimming shortened V by 3 bases and J by 0 bases, and 14 bases separated the two germline ends. The CDR3 extends over 16 amino acids. Germline V gene sequence: CDR1 GTSNPN, CDR2 SVGIG (reference sequence). The CDR3: CAWSDLRGPTNEKLFF. The CDR3 DNA reads as TGTGCCTGGAGCGACCTGCGGGGGCCAACTAATGAAAAACTGTTTTTT.

This clone showed up just a few times. The genes are TRBV2 and TRBJ1-2; 7 positions match TRBD1. CDR1 and CDR2 from the germline V gene are SNHLY and FYNNEI. J lost 4 bases, V lost 7 bases, and 9 bases had no gene match. The CDR3 length is 14 residues. The CDR3, as DNA: TGTGCCAGCAAGGGCCAGGGGGAGGCCTATGGCTACACCTTC. Amino acids: CASKGQGEAYGYTF.

This rearrangement joins TRBV18 to TRBJ2-7, with 7 bases lining up with TRBD1. Germline loops: CDR1 KGHSH, CDR2 LQKENI. This CDR3 is 15 amino acids long. The trim removed 6 bases at V and 6 bases at J, leaving 14 bases unmatched. The CDR3 nucleotides read TGTGCCAGCTCGGGAACTCGACAGGGAAGTGCCGAGCAGTACTTC. Amino acid sequence: CASSGTRQGSAEQYF.

The sample holds a few counts of this clone. The chain carries TRBV6-1 and TRBJ2-5; 10 nucleotides agree with TRBD1. Germline trimming cut 1 base from V and 4 bases from J; bases unmatched to any gene: 6. This CDR3 spans 16 amino acids. Germline values: CDR1 MNHNS, CDR2 SASEGT. The chain's CDR3 is CASSEERRDRGETQYF. CDR3 bases: TGTGCCAGCAGTGAAGAAAGGAGGGACAGGGGAGAGACCCAGTACTTC.

The table lists this clone with many counts. DNA of the CDR3: TGCGCCAGCAGCGGCCGGGAACAGCCCCAGCATTTT. Protein sequence: CASSGREQPQHF. This chain links TRBV4-3 with TRBJ1-5, with unresolved D. V lost 5 bases, J lost 7 bases, and 9 bases lay in between. Per germline, CDR1 LGHNA and CDR2 YSLEER. This CDR3 spans 12 amino acids.

The sample holds a few counts of this clone. The chain uses TRBV5-6 and TRBJ2-7; the D is unclear. V was pared by 4 bases and J by 2 bases, with 16 bases between. CDR1 SGHDT and CDR2 YYEEEE come from the germline V gene. The CDR3 covers 15 residues. The CDR3 sequence is CASSPSPTAAYEQYF. CDR3 nucleotides: TGTGCCAGCAGCCCTTCGCCGACGGCAGCCTACGAGCAGTACTTC.

The table lists this clone with many counts. The chain is built from TRBV7-2 and TRBJ2-3, with TRBD2 as a possible D gene (5 bases). This CDR3 has 12 amino acids. Trimming took off 5 bases at V and 8 bases at J, with 11 bases between the two ends. Germline V lookup: CDR1 SGHTA, CDR2 FQGNSA. CDR3 coding DNA: TGTGCCAGCAGCGACGGACTTCGTACGCAGTATTTT. As protein: CASSDGLRTQYF.

With respect to this clone: Being one base from a much bigger clone, this may be a read error. This chain joins TRBV30 and TRBJ2-1; the D call may be TRBD1 or TRBD2 (5 bases each). Between the trimmed V and J ends, which lost 6 bases and 10 bases, there was a span of 19 bases. This CDR3 comprises 13 residues. The germline V gene has CDR1 GTSNPN and CDR2 SVGIG (reference sequence). Written as DNA, the CDR3 is TGTGCCTGCGGTGGGGACCCTGGGGCCGAGCAGTTCTTC. Protein: CACGGDPGAEQFF.

This clone occurred many times. The chain couples TRBV2 to TRBJ2-1; TRBD2 agrees at 10 bases. The CDR3 loop spans 15 amino acids. V lost 4 bases, J lost 9 bases, and 9 bases stayed unmatched. The germline V gene encodes CDR1 SNHLY and CDR2 FYNNEI. CDR3 bases: TGTGCCAGCAGTGCCCCCAGCGGGGGGGCCGGTGAGCAGTTCTTC. It specifies CASSAPSGGAGEQFF.

This clone occurred a few times. This chain connects TRBV5-4 to TRBJ2-5, with TRBD1 identical over 8 bases. Unmatched junction bases numbered 13, after V lost 4 bases and J lost 5 bases. CDR1 and CDR2 (germline): SGHNT, YYREEE (reference sequence). The CDR3 covers 16 residues. CDR3 DNA sequence: TGTGCCAGCAGCCCCGGTCAGGGGACAGGCCTCGAGACCCAGTACTTC. As protein: CASSPGQGTGLETQYF. The variable domain in full, with the rest retrieved from reference TRBV5-4 and TRBJ2-5, is ETGVTQSPTHLIKTRGQQVTLRCSSQSGHNTVSWYQQALGQGPQFIFQYYREEENGRGNFPPRFSGLQFPNYSSELNVNALELDDSALYLCASSPGQGTGLETQYFGPGTRLLVL.

The chain carries TRBV20-1 and TRBJ1-2; D unresolved. This CDR3 has 11 residues. Germline V gene sequence: CDR1 DFQATT, CDR2 SNEGSKA (reference sequence). Trimming shortened V by 1 base and J by 7 bases, and 7 bases separated the two germline ends. For the CDR3, the DNA is TGCAGTGCTAGAGCCGGATTTGGCTACACCTTC. Translation gives CSARAGFGYTF.

The chain employs TRBV13 and TRBJ1-2, with D maybe TRBD1 (6 bases). CDR1 PRHDT and CDR2 FYEKMQ come from the germline V gene (reference sequence). This CDR3 comprises 13 residues. The V and J ends lost 5 bases and 10 bases respectively, with 17 bases between them. CDR3 region: CASSQDRNVDYTF. CDR3 in DNA: TGTGCCAGCAGCCAGGACAGAAATGTGGACTACACCTTC.

The V call is TRBV7-8, the J call TRBJ2-7; possibly TRBD1 or TRBD2 for D (6 bases each). V was shortened by 0 bases and J by 5 bases, with 11 bases between the two germline ends. This CDR3 is built from 14 residues. Germline CDR1 reads SGHVS; CDR2 reads FQNEAQ. The CDR3 region has the DNA TGTGCCAGCAGCTTAGCGCCCGGGGGCAACGAGCAGTACTTC. Translated: CASSLAPGGNEQYF.

This clone came up a few times. The chain has TRBV10-1 and TRBJ2-1; tentative D call: TRBD1 (6 bases). This CDR3 is 15 amino acids long. The V gene lost 8 bases and the J gene lost 8 bases, with 22 bases spanning the gap. The germline CDR1 and CDR2 sequences are WNHNN and SYGVQD (reference sequence). The CDR3 region has the DNA TGCGCCAGCTCCTTTGGAACAGGGTTGAGCGATGAGCAGTTCTTC. Residues: CASSFGTGLSDEQFF.